The entry that follows covers one T cell receptor beta chain sequence. Its binding antigen is unknown. Base qualities were left out, and no much larger clone turns up one base away. The source of the sample is a study of cytomegalovirus exposure and HLA in healthy donors (TCRdb year 2017). Notes on the research overall: According to an earlier analysis of 587 of the donors, roughly 180 million T cells yielded 117 million unique TCR beta sequences and about 300 Gb of sequence data. Approximately 330 gigabases of sequencing data and 91 million or so unique TCR sequences made up an early release that covered some 640 HLA-typed donors. The genetic ancestry cluster associated with self-reported Caucasian donors included over 65% of the 398 genotyped donors. The study aimed to test whether cataloging public T cell receptors could reveal signatures of past pathogen exposure. The study used immunosequencing to profile the T cell repertoires of around 600 subjects and linked those repertoires to cytomegalovirus serostatus. In addition to the first cohort of approximately 670 subjects, a separate validation cohort of 120 different subjects was used. High-throughput TCR immunosequencing, statistical association of individual TCRs with disease status, and machine learning were combined to predict cytomegalovirus infection status. A later analysis re-examined previously published TCR beta repertoires from 500 to 700 donors and added high-resolution HLA genotyping to investigate patterns of TCR occurrence. Rather than using new phenotypic data, the later analysis identified candidate immune exposures from TCR beta sequences and from how often those sequences occurred across donors. An earlier analysis of some 500 of the donors used high-throughput TCR beta sequencing to judge whether each TCR beta V gene segment behaved as functional or pseudogenic. Donor age, sex, ethnicity and CMV serostatus were collected together with the repertoire data. In a later genetic analysis, genome-wide SNP genotypes for 398 of the 666 donors were used, and that subset was treated as a discovery cohort. All discovery cohort repertoires had been generated using a single sequencing platform. HLA typing included class I and class II loci at four-digit resolution. Typing coverage varied by locus: roughly 629-640 donors for A, B, C, DRB1 and DQB1; roughly 520 for DQA1; more than 600 for DPA1; more than 450 for DPB1. Because of strong linkage in the cohort, roughly five DR-DQ haplotypes were treated as single units for association and clustering. Among some 410 genotyped donors of the cohort, an average of around 240,000 unique TCR beta nucleotide sequences was sequenced per donor, of which 15% to 20% were non-productive.

General findings and caveats noted by the study authors: At a false discovery rate of 0.05, a later analysis linked around 17,000 TCR beta sequences to specific HLA alleles. A later analysis reported that several top co-occurrence clusters appeared linked to parvovirus B19, influenza, CMV and Epstein-Barr virus. A later genetic analysis reported fewer N-insertions in productive TCRs among donors in an Asian-associated ancestry cluster than the roughly 700-donor mean. Only TCR beta chains were sequenced in this cohort, and the absence of alpha or paired-chain data limited detectable features. A total of 150 to 200 TCR beta chains were listed by the study as associated with cytomegalovirus. Because HLA typing was unavailable for some donors at each locus, only the typed subset was used in association tests. Strong co-occurrence of HLA alleles, especially DR and DQ, made assigning TCR associations to individual alleles difficult. Roughly uniform sequencing depth across donors was assumed in presence/absence analyses, although this assumption may not hold. Linkage disequilibrium might explain the correlated functional status among segregating V segments, but an unknown experimental factor could not be ruled out. A cluster of highly shared sequence variants was judged likely to be a technical artifact of the sequencing pipeline. A further reported finding was that TCR beta sequences accurately predicted the HLA-A and HLA-B alleles for most subjects in the first cohort. Compared with equally common non-associated chains, HLA-associated TCR beta chains in a later analysis were more clonally expanded and had lower generation probabilities. Broadly in line with IMGT annotations, most TCR beta V segments showed up in productive rearrangements about 90% or about 30% of the time in an earlier analysis of around 550 of the donors. The only immune exposure information available for the cohort was CMV serostatus. While some public TCRs were present in many individuals, most TCR sequences turned up only very rarely across donors. The earlier analysis of 587 of the donors excluded over 15 rarely observed V segments, including chromosome 9 orphons, because counts were too low. In a later analysis, most CMV-associated TCR beta chains were found to appear HLA-restricted, with HLA associations seemingly driven largely by CMV exposure. Cytomegalovirus status was reported to be diagnosed by the classifier with high specificity and sensitivity in both the original and validation cohorts. The 87-base-pair reads could not distinguish some IMGT-functional V segments, including TRBV6-2 and TRBV6-3, so those segments were excluded. Three of the identified cytomegalovirus-associated TCR beta chains were confirmed in vitro to be specific for cytomegalovirus antigens. In a later genetic analysis, a missense DCLRE1C variant was associated with V-gene and J-gene trimming of TCR beta chains, and the association was replicated in an independent cohort. It was suggested by the authors that the approach could potentially be generalized to other disease states and immunological phenotypes. According to a later analysis, TCR association rates differed among HLA loci, with DRB1 alleles showing the most associated TCRs and HLA-C alleles showing the fewest.

The cohort consisted of 670 or so healthy bone marrow donors. At the time of sampling, every cohort member was nominally healthy, though immune exposures that went unrecorded were likely present. The donor was CMV seropositive and belonged to the group of 250 to 300 seropositive cohort members. Each donor provided a peripheral blood sample, and peripheral blood mononuclear cells were used for TCR beta sequencing. The Qiagen DNeasy Blood Extraction Kit was used to extract genomic DNA from the blood cell samples. Deletion took 2 bases off V and 3 bases off J, with a span of 4 bases between the germline ends. Via the germline V gene, CDR1 is KGHSH and CDR2 LQKENI. Spanning cysteine to phenylalanine, the CDR3 consists of 12 amino acids. Only CDR3 DNA is held: 36 bases, read in frame from base 1. The protocol used for the library was the immunoSEQ multiplex PCR assay. The multiplex PCR relied on a mix of 60 forward primers for TCR Vbeta segments and 13 reverse primers for TCR Jbeta segments. Amplification of the CDR3 region of rearranged TCR beta genes was performed with a multiplex PCR assay on genomic DNA. The Illumina HiSeq System was used to sequence the amplified TCR beta libraries as 87-base-pair reads. Under the source paper's analysis protocol: A later analysis counted 75 million to 100 million unique TCR beta chains across the 700 or so repertoires, and approximately 11 million of these chains were shared by at least two donors. Raw reads were error-corrected and collapsed into unique sequences by a nearest-neighbor algorithm in which closely related sequences were merged to remove PCR and sequencing errors. V, D and J gene segments were assigned by aligning CDR3 sequences to IMGT reference sequences. Each retained sequence needed at least a six-nucleotide match to both a V gene segment and a J gene segment. Rearrangements were called productive when the CDR3 lacked stop codons and stayed in frame with V and J; all others were non-productive. CDR3 was defined by IMGT convention, running from the second conserved V-encoded cysteine to the conserved J-encoded phenylalanine. Sequences without an unambiguous match to a single V gene segment were excluded from the earlier analysis of several hundred of the donors. An earlier analysis of several hundred of the donors classified V segments as functional when productive rearrangements were above 56.7% and as segregating when the standard deviation between donors was above 5%. A statistical classification framework was built to diagnose cytomegalovirus status from the catalog of TCR beta chain sequences. A later analysis assigned V and J genes by comparing TCR nucleotide sequences with IMGT/GENE-DB human TR gene sequences. The TCRdist pipeline was used in a later analysis to assign CDR3 sequences and most-parsimonious VDJ recombination scenarios. A later analysis defined each TCR beta chain by its CDR3 amino acid sequence plus V-gene family, and excluded reads lacking a unique V-gene family. To address suspected cross-contamination and a sequencing artifact, a later analysis removed approximately 600 highly shared, low-generation-probability nucleotide sequences. A later analysis calculated a clonal expansion index for each public chain from normalized within-repertoire ranks of inferred template counts. Generation probabilities in a later analysis came from a VDJ recombination model fitted to out-of-frame rearrangements, and those results were checked against IGoR. In a later analysis, TCR-TCR, TCR-HLA and TCR-CMV co-occurrence was scored with hypergeometric tests, and a repertoire-size bias correction was applied to TCR pairs. A later analysis estimated false discovery rates by permuting HLA or CMV assignments 20 times. In a later analysis, co-occurring TCRs were grouped using DBSCAN, and TCRdist sequence similarity was added for clustering within HLA-allele-positive subsets. For co-occurrence clustering, repertoires with fewer than 30,000 or more than 120,000 public chains were excluded, along with roughly 5 repertoires with anomalous nucleotide sharing. In TCRdb, the immuneACCESS table is reduced to in-frame sequences with V and J assigned. These tables do not hold every clone; where another copy was compared, an unresolved V gene accounts for under half, and the others remain unexplained. For V, J and clone size, that table is used; D and trimming come from the DNA. For this sample the table gives 100,000 to 150,000 clones, of which roughly 74% were detected only once. Roughly 6% of the sample rests with the top ten.

Recombination connected TRBV18 to TRBJ1-2; the D gene assignment is ambiguous. Sequenced sample: PBMCs. This TCR derives from a woman in her forties or fifties in good health and CMV-seropositive. Here is the DNA: TGTGCCAGCTCACCAGAGGACTATGGCTACACCTTC. Translated, it reads CASSPEDYGYTF.